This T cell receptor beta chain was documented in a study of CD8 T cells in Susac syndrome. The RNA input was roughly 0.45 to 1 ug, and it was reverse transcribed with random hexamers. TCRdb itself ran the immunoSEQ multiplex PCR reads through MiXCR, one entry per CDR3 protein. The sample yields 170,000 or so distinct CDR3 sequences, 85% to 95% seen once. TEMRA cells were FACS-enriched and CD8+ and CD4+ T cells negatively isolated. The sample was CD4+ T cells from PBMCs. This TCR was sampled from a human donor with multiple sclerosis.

CDR3 region: CSARDSGLQPQHF. DNA for the CDR3: TGCAGTGCTAGGGACAGCGGCCTTCAGCCCCAGCATTTT. The chain recombines TRBV20-1 with TRBJ1-5, with D possibly being TRBD1 (6 bases). The germline V gene has CDR1 DFQATT and CDR2 SNEGSKA (reference sequence). The CDR3 covers 13 residues. V lost 3 bases and J 6 bases, leaving 12 bases between the germline ends.